This T cell receptor (beta chain) was sequenced in a study of CD8 T cells in ankylosing spondylitis. Notes on this clonotype: Its antigen remains unknown.

Using its own MiXCR run on the 5' RACE reads, TCRdb lists one record per CDR3 protein. The sample lists around 450,000 distinct CDR3 sequences; about 24% were seen once. Study-wide results and caveats: Apparently characteristic of ankylosing spondylitis blood was a TCR beta motif (about 8 highly homologous variants). Within peripheral blood, clones linked to disease were CD8+ and relatively rare.

The CDR3 contains 15 residues. In germline, CDR1 is MNHEY, CDR2 SVGEGT. V was clipped by 2 bases and J by 2 bases, with 13 bases between them. The sequenced sample was blood, either unsorted or a sorted T cell fraction (not recorded which). The chain employs TRBV6-2 or TRBV6-3 and TRBJ2-7; D is unresolved. The TCR was taken from a male donor with ankylosing spondylitis. This CDR3 reads CASSYVLPGAYEQYF. The DNA for the CDR3 is TGTGCCAGCAGTTACGTTCTGCCGGGTGCCTACGAGCAGTACTTC.